This paragraph reports one TCR beta chain. Its antigen is not yet known. No base-level quality is on record; no much larger clone is a single base apart. The sample originates from a study of cytomegalovirus exposure and HLA in healthy donors (TCRdb year 2017). About the full investigation: A later analysis indicated that the roughly 120 validation repertoires were generated on the platform also employed for the approximately 700 repertoires of the first cohort. The study aimed to test whether signatures of past pathogen exposure could be identified by cataloging public T cell receptors. Along with the roughly 700-subject first cohort, a separate validation cohort of over a hundred different subjects was used. To predict cytomegalovirus infection status, the study combined high-throughput TCR immunosequencing, statistical association of individual TCRs with disease status, and machine learning. Study-wide conclusions, independent of this receptor: The study gave a list of some 150 TCR beta chains associated with cytomegalovirus. The validation cohort had no HLA typing available for a later analysis, so co-occurrence within that cohort was assessed over all 120 or so repertoires. Cytomegalovirus status was reported to be diagnosed by the classifier with high specificity and sensitivity in both the original and validation cohorts. Three of the identified cytomegalovirus-associated TCR beta chains were confirmed in vitro to be specific for cytomegalovirus antigens. In a later analysis, TCRs clustered in the first cohort were found to also tend to co-occur in the 130 or so validation repertoires, with over 90% of cluster scores above 0. Most TCR sequences were seen in very few donors, while some public TCRs were found in many individuals. The authors suggested that the approach could potentially be extended to other disease states and immunological phenotypes.

The donors belonged to the validation cohort of over a hundred subjects, which was separate from the approximately 610-subject first cohort. Based on the germline V gene, the CDR1 and CDR2 sequences are SGHAT and FQNNGV. Trimming at the junction amounts to 4 bases on V and 6 bases on J, and the germline ends lie 15 bases apart. From the cysteine up to the phenylalanine, the CDR3 has a length of 15 residues. The entry retains the CDR3 DNA only, 45 bases that are in frame from base 1. Library prep was done by the immunoSEQ multiplex PCR assay. The source study handled its data this way. A statistical classification framework was built for diagnosing cytomegalovirus status from the catalog of TCR beta chain sequences. TCRdb's version of the immuneACCESS table is confined to in-frame rearrangements and falls short of the full clone set. An unresolved V gene accounts for under half of the shortfall where checked; the remainder is of unknown origin. V and J calls and clone size come straight from that table; D and trimming were deduced from the DNA. The sample records more than 90,000 clones, about 91% of which are singletons. Clones ranked in the top ten supply more than 1.5% of the sample.

This sequence was found in a man younger than 35 in good health and CMV-seronegative. The sequence joins TRBV11-2 to TRBJ1-4, with an unclear D gene assignment. The sample taken for sequencing was PBMCs. The CDR3 amino acid sequence is: CASSSRHDGDEKLFF. DNA sequence: TGTGCCAGCAGCTCCCGACACGACGGTGATGAAAAACTGTTTTTT.